The clone carrying this T cell receptor (beta chain) was observed a handful of times. Its antigen is still unknown. The entry originates in a study of CD8 T cells in ankylosing spondylitis. Generation of TCR beta libraries employed quantitative 5'-RACE incorporating molecular barcodes. TCRdb re-analysed the 5' RACE reads in MiXCR, keeping a single row per CDR3 protein. The sample contains 340,000 or so distinct CDR3 sequences, roughly 14% of which appear only once. There are 15 residues in the CDR3. The germline V gene encodes CDR1 SGHAT and CDR2 FQNNGV. Trimming pared 5 bases from V and 2 bases from J, leaving 14 bases between. General observations from the study: Clones tied to disease were said to be significantly enriched in matched ankylosing spondylitis synovial fluid. Relatively scarce in peripheral blood, disease-linked clones were CD8+. Blood of patients with ankylosing spondylitis appeared to be characterized by a TCR beta motif of eight highly homologous variants.

The source is a male donor with ankylosing spondylitis or in good health (not recorded which). The sample consisted of blood, either unsorted or a sorted T cell fraction (not recorded which). The genes are TRBV11-2 and TRBJ2-3; D might be TRBD2 (6 bases). The CDR3 DNA reads TGTGCCAGCAGCCTCGGGGGAGCCCCCACAGATACGCAGTATTTT. Translation gives CASSLGGAPTDTQYF. Using reference TRBV11-2 and TRBJ2-3 for the parts outside the CDR3, the full variable domain is EAGVAQSPRYKIIEKRQSVAFWCNPISGHATLYWYQQILGQGPKLLIQFQNNGVVDDSQLPKDRFSAERLKGVDSTLKIQPAKLEDSAVYLCASSLGGAPTDTQYFGPGTRLTVL.